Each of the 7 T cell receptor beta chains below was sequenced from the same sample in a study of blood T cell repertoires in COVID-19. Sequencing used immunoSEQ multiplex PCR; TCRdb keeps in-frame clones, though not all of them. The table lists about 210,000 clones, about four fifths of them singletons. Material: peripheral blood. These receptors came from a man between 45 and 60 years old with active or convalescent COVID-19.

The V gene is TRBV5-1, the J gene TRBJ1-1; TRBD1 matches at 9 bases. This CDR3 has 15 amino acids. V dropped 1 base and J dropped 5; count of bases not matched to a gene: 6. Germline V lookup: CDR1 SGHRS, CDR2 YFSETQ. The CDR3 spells CASSLLGQGWTEAFF. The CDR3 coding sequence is TGCGCCAGCAGCTTGCTGGGACAGGGCTGGACTGAAGCTTTCTTT.

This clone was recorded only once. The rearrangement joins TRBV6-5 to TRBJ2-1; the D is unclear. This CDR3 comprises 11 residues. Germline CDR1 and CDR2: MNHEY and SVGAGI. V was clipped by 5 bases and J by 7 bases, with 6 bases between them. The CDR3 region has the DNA TGTGCCAGCAGTAGAGCGAATGAGCAGTTCTTC. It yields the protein CASSRANEQFF.

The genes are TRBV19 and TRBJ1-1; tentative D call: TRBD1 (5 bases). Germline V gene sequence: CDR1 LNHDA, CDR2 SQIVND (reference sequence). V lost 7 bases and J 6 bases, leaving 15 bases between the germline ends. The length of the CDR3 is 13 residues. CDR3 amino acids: CASKVAGRPEAFF. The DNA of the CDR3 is TGTGCCAGTAAAGTCGCGGGACGTCCTGAAGCTTTCTTT.

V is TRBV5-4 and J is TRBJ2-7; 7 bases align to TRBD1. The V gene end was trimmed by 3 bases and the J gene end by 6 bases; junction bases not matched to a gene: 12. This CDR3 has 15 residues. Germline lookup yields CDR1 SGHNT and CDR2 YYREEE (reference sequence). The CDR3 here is CASSSLQQGRSEQYF. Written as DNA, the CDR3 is TGTGCCAGCAGCTCCCTTCAACAGGGGCGGAGCGAGCAGTACTTC.

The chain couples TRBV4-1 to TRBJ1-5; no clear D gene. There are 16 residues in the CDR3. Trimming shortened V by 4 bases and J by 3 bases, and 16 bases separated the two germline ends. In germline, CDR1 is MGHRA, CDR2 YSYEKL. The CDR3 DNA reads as TGCGCCAGCAGCCGTCTACTGACGGGGTACAATCAGCCCCAGCATTTT. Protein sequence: CASSRLLTGYNQPQHF.

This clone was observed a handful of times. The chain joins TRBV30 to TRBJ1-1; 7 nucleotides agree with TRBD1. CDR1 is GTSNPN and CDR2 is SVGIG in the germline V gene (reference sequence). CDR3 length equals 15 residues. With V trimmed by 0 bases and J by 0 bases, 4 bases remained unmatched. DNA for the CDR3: TGTGCCTGGAGTGTACCGGACAGGATGAACACTGAAGCTTTCTTT. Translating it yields CAWSVPDRMNTEAFF.

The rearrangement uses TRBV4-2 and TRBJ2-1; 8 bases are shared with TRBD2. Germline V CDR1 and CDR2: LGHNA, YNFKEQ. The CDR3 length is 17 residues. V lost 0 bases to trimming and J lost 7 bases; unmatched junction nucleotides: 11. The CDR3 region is CASSQDSAGGGRNEQFF. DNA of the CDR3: TGTGCCAGCAGCCAAGATTCTGCGGGAGGAGGCCGGAATGAGCAGTTCTTC.